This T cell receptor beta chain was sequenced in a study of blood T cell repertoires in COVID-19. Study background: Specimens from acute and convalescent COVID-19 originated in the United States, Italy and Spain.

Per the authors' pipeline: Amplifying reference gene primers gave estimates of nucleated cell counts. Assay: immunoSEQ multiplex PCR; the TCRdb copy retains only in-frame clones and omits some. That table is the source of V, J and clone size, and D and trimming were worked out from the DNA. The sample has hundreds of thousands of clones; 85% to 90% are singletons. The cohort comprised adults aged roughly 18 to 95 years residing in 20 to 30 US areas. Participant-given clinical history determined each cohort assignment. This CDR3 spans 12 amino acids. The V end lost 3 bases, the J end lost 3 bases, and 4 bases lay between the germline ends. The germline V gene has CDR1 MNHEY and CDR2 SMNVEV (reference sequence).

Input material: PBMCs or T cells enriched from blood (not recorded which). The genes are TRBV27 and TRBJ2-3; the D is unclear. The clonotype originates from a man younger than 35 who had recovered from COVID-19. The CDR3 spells CASSFNTDTQYF. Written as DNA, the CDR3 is TGTGCCAGCAGTTTCAATACAGATACGCAGTATTTT.